The text below deals with one TCR beta chain. As yet, its antigen is unknown. This entry is derived from a study of cytomegalovirus exposure and HLA in healthy donors. General observations from the study: About 180 TCR beta chains were listed as cytomegalovirus-associated. A few chains linked to CMV were shown in vitro to be specific for CMV antigens. The TCR clusters that emerged in the first cohort tended, a later analysis found, to co-occur in the 95 to 150 validation repertoires.

The V end was cut by 8 bases, the J end by 3 bases, with 10 bases between. The CDR3 length is 12 residues. In germline, CDR1 is SNHLY, CDR2 FYNNEI. Only in-frame clones appear in the TCRdb table, and some are missing; sequencing was by immunoSEQ multiplex PCR. The sample holds around 250,000 clones, 85% to 90% seen once. The sequence came from a woman between 18 and 29 years old in good health and CMV-seronegative. V gene TRBV2 combines with J gene TRBJ1-2; tentatively, D is TRBD1 (6 bases). The material sequenced was PBMCs. In nucleotides, the CDR3 is TGTGCCAGCGACAGGAAGGACTATGGCTACACCTTC. Its translation is CASDRKDYGYTF.